Presented here are 11 T cell receptor beta chains from one specimen sequenced in a study of T-cell memory formation after mild COVID-19. TCRdb re-called the 5' RACE reads through MiXCR, storing one row per CDR3 protein. The sample lists 100,000 or so distinct CDR3 sequences, 11% occurring once. Material for sequencing was PBMCs or a T cell subset sorted from them (not recorded which). The receptors were sampled from a man younger than 30 who had mild COVID-19 (a few samples of this study predate the infection). Cell type and time point are not known.

The chain carries TRBV6-2 or TRBV6-3 and TRBJ1-1; D is unclear. Per the germline V gene, CDR1 is MNHEY and CDR2 is SVGEGT. This CDR3 has 15 residues. Trimming took off 2 bases at V and 5 bases at J, with 15 bases between the two ends. CDR3 in DNA: TGTGCCAGCAGTTACACCCTGGACGGATCGACTGAAGCTTTCTTT. This codes for CASSYTLDGSTEAFF.

This clonotype was observed at least ten times. V is TRBV7-6 and J is TRBJ2-1; 9 positions agree with TRBD1. CDR1 SGHVS and CDR2 FNYEAQ come from the germline V gene. The CDR3 is made up of 19 amino acids. With 1 base clipped from V and 6 bases from J, the junction kept 16 bases outside the gene matches. The CDR3 bases are TGTGCCAGCAGCTTAGTCCGGGACAGGGTCCAGGCGGAACCCAATGAGCAGTTCTTC. Protein sequence: CASSLVRDRVQAEPNEQFF.

At least ten counts were recorded for this clonotype. The gene calls are TRBV12-5 and TRBJ1-1; D is unclear. With 8 bases removed from V and 0 bases from J, the gap between germline ends came to 7 bases. The CDR3 extends over 12 amino acids. The germline V gene has CDR1 LGHNT and CDR2 FRNRAP. The CDR3 DNA is TGTGCTAGTAAGGAGATGAACACTGAAGCTTTCTTT. It codes for CASKEMNTEAFF.

In its sample, this clonotype was seen a few times. V is TRBV7-8 and J is TRBJ2-3; 10 bases are shared with TRBD1. Trimming removed 6 bases from V and 3 bases from J; junction bases left unmatched: 6. Looked up from germline, CDR1 is SGHVS and CDR2 is FQNEAQ. This CDR3 is 15 amino acids long. The CDR3 is CASRTGTGATDTQYF. Here the CDR3 DNA reads TGTGCCAGCAGAACCGGGACAGGGGCAACAGATACGCAGTATTTT.

This clonotype was observed a handful of times. The chain uses TRBV4-1 and TRBJ1-1; D is unclear. There are 13 residues in the CDR3. Per germline, CDR1 MGHRA and CDR2 YSYEKL. Trimming removed 0 bases at V and 3 bases at J, with 5 bases between. The CDR3 reads CASSQDGDTEAFF. CDR3 bases: TGCGCCAGCAGCCAAGACGGGGACACTGAAGCTTTCTTT.

The chain carries TRBV6-5 and TRBJ2-1, with D maybe TRBD1 (5 bases). The CDR3 is 16 amino acids. V shed 0 bases and J shed 1 base, with 10 bases lying between them. Germline CDR1 and CDR2: MNHEY and SVGAGI. The CDR3 coding sequence is TGTGCCAGCAGTTACTCGAAGGGGCGATCCTACAATGAGCAGTTCTTC. Protein product: CASSYSKGRSYNEQFF.

This clonotype rates as medium-sized. The CDR3 loop is CASSLNRVEAFF. In nucleotides, the CDR3 is TGTGCCAGCAGCTTAAACAGGGTAGAAGCTTTCTTT. The genes are TRBV7-9 and TRBJ1-1, with D possibly TRBD1 on 6 matching bases. Germline V gene lookup returns CDR1 SEHNR and CDR2 FQNEAQ (reference sequence). Trimming removed 2 bases from V and 8 bases from J, with 9 bases in between. The CDR3 consists of 12 residues.

This clonotype has only a few counts. The rearrangement joins TRBV5-5 to TRBJ2-1; 12 positions match TRBD2. With V trimmed by 0 bases and J by 2 bases, 6 bases remained unmatched. Germline-derived CDR1 and CDR2 are SGHKS and YYEKEE (reference sequence). The CDR3 is 18 amino acids. This CDR3 is CASSLEASGGGPYNEQFF. The CDR3 DNA follows: TGTGCCAGCAGCTTGGAAGCTAGCGGGGGGGGACCCTACAATGAGCAGTTCTTC.

This chain links TRBV27 with TRBJ2-1; 10 bases map to TRBD2. The junction had 9 bases not matched to a gene; V was cut back by 5 bases and J by 8 bases. The CDR3 contains 15 residues. Germline V gene data show CDR1 as MNHEY and CDR2 as SMNVEV (reference sequence). CDR3 amino acids: CASSHLITSGDEQFF. The CDR3 nucleotides read TGTGCCAGCAGTCACCTTATTACTAGCGGGGATGAGCAGTTCTTC.

This chain links TRBV7-8 with TRBJ1-1; no firm D call. V lost 0 bases to trimming and J lost 7 bases, with 6 bases between them. The germline V gene has CDR1 SGHVS and CDR2 FQNEAQ. This CDR3 region has 12 residues. The CDR3 bases are TGTGCCAGCAGCTTAGCGACGGTTGAAGCTTTCTTT. Its translation: CASSLATVEAFF.

The chain couples TRBV12-3 or TRBV12-4 to TRBJ1-5, with D perhaps matching TRBD1 (5 bases). The ends were cut back, 6 bases at V and 5 bases at J, with 17 bases in the middle. The CDR3 extends over 15 amino acids. CDR3: CASSPGGLTDQPQHF. The CDR3 coding sequence is TGTGCCAGCAGCCCCGGGGGGTTAACGGATCAGCCCCAGCATTTT.